Listed below are T cell receptor beta chains from one sample, sequenced in a study of read filtering for tumor transcriptome and immune sequencing. One entry per CDR3 protein, called by TCRdb with MiXCR from the reads. Of tens of thousands of distinct CDR3 sequences listed, 15% to 20% are singletons. Sequenced sample: a population of CD138-negative cells sorted from bone marrow. These receptors came from a donor aged 40 or older with multiple myeloma. Each CDR3 is given without its conserved first and last residue. Each record gives: V gene, CDR3 length, D gene, CDR3 protein. A D gene is named only where the DNA matches it firmly.

V gene: TRBV2
CDR3 length: 12
D gene: TRBD2
CDR3 protein: ASRQRETDNERF

V gene: TRBV19
CDR3 length: 14
D gene: -
CDR3 protein: ASSIDQAASYNEQF

V gene: TRBV4-3
CDR3 length: 13
D gene: -
CDR3 protein: ASSQATKPNNEQF

V gene: TRBV27
CDR3 length: 11
D gene: -
CDR3 protein: ASSLVQQNEQF

V gene: TRBV20-1
CDR3 length: 13
D gene: TRBD2
CDR3 protein: SALTGTSYSYEQY

V gene: TRBV29-1
CDR3 length: 11
D gene: -
CDR3 protein: SVDGSRADTQY

V gene: TRBV5-1
CDR3 length: 12
D gene: -
CDR3 protein: ASSLGTLTDTQY

V gene: TRBV20-1
CDR3 length: 12
D gene: TRBD2
CDR3 protein: SGRERGRGETQY

V gene: TRBV4-2
CDR3 length: 12
D gene: -
CDR3 protein: ASSPFSGGETQY

V gene: TRBV24-1
CDR3 length: 10
D gene: -
CDR3 protein: ATSRLDTEAF

V gene: TRBV24-1
CDR3 length: 13
D gene: TRBD2
CDR3 protein: ATSLSAGVGNEQF

V gene: TRBV29-1
CDR3 length: 11
D gene: -
CDR3 protein: SGRGSSYNKQL

V gene: TRBV5-1
CDR3 length: 14
D gene: TRBD2
CDR3 protein: ASSVGLGGSYNEQF

V gene: TRBV5-1
CDR3 length: 12
D gene: -
CDR3 protein: ASAPTGITYGYT

V gene: TRBV4-2
CDR3 length: 13
D gene: -
CDR3 protein: ASSQGGAGNEKLF

V gene: TRBV12-3/TRBV12-4
CDR3 length: 11
D gene: -
CDR3 protein: ASTLGEGKTQY

V gene: TRBV12-3/TRBV12-4
CDR3 length: 11
D gene: -
CDR3 protein: ASTDRGTDTQY

V gene: TRBV3-1
CDR3 length: 12
D gene: -
CDR3 protein: ASTAQRSTDTQY

V gene: TRBV14
CDR3 length: 11
D gene: -
CDR3 protein: ASSRYQNTEAF

V gene: TRBV20-1
CDR3 length: 15
D gene: TRBD2
CDR3 protein: SASNEENSGPYNEQF

V gene: TRBV2
CDR3 length: 13
D gene: -
CDR3 protein: ASSEARGISATQY

V gene: TRBV7-9
CDR3 length: 12
D gene: -
CDR3 protein: ASSYRTSDTEAF

V gene: TRBV14
CDR3 length: 15
D gene: TRBD1
CDR3 protein: ASSQGRGTGAYNEQF

V gene: TRBV20-1
CDR3 length: 13
D gene: -
CDR3 protein: SAMPGSPQNYEQY

V gene: TRBV29-1
CDR3 length: 10
D gene: -
CDR3 protein: SVDRGRETQY

V gene: TRBV7-6
CDR3 length: 13
D gene: -
CDR3 protein: ASSLDEGRWSEQF

V gene: TRBV19
CDR3 length: 14
D gene: TRBD2
CDR3 protein: ASSMGAGGSQETQY

V gene: TRBV7-8
CDR3 length: 10
D gene: -
CDR3 protein: ASSSPPYEQY

V gene: TRBV12-3/TRBV12-4
CDR3 length: 13
D gene: TRBD1
CDR3 protein: ASSSDRGLGETQY

V gene: TRBV11-1
CDR3 length: 10
D gene: -
CDR3 protein: ASSLRADTQY

V gene: TRBV27
CDR3 length: 13
D gene: TRBD2
CDR3 protein: ASSPPGLANNEQF

V gene: TRBV6-2/TRBV6-3
CDR3 length: 12
D gene: TRBD1
CDR3 protein: ASGGRQGANEQF

V gene: TRBV12-3/TRBV12-4
CDR3 length: 12
D gene: TRBD1
CDR3 protein: ASSLTGVATEAF

V gene: TRBV2
CDR3 length: 12
D gene: -
CDR3 protein: ASSEFRSSNEQF

V gene: TRBV6-6
CDR3 length: 12
D gene: TRBD2
CDR3 protein: ASRPPGGDYEQY

V gene: TRBV20-1
CDR3 length: 10
D gene: -
CDR3 protein: SARDDRGQAF

V gene: TRBV12-3/TRBV12-4
CDR3 length: 11
D gene: TRBD2
CDR3 protein: ASTNGAGRAQF

V gene: TRBV29-1
CDR3 length: 14
D gene: TRBD1
CDR3 protein: SVDGTAGGMNTEAS

V gene: TRBV28
CDR3 length: 16
D gene: -
CDR3 protein: ASSLAWGRGGSYNEQF

V gene: TRBV3-1
CDR3 length: 16
D gene: TRBD2
CDR3 protein: ASSQDFSIGPGGETQY

V gene: TRBV5-1
CDR3 length: 14
D gene: TRBD1
CDR3 protein: ASSTEPWTGGEEAF

V gene: TRBV2
CDR3 length: 12
D gene: -
CDR3 protein: ASSEAKGGHEQY

V gene: TRBV21-1
CDR3 length: 12
D gene: -
CDR3 protein: ASSLERALGAQH

V gene: TRBV14
CDR3 length: 12
D gene: TRBD1
CDR3 protein: ASSQGTVNYEQY

V gene: TRBV6-6
CDR3 length: 16
D gene: TRBD1
CDR3 protein: ASSYSPTQGAGTGELF

V gene: TRBV6-2/TRBV6-3
CDR3 length: 13
D gene: -
CDR3 protein: ASSYHRGGYNEQF

V gene: TRBV5-4
CDR3 length: 12
D gene: -
CDR3 protein: ASSFDLNYNEQF

V gene: TRBV19
CDR3 length: 13
D gene: -
CDR3 protein: ASSRGQNSNQPQH

V gene: TRBV19
CDR3 length: 14
D gene: TRBD1
CDR3 protein: ASTPRTGGISRGYT

V gene: TRBV7-3
CDR3 length: 14
D gene: TRBD2
CDR3 protein: ASSPARTSGKETQY

V gene: TRBV29-1
CDR3 length: 13
D gene: -
CDR3 protein: SADPRLGYYNEQF

V gene: TRBV11-2
CDR3 length: 13
D gene: TRBD2
CDR3 protein: ASSPRLASRNEQY